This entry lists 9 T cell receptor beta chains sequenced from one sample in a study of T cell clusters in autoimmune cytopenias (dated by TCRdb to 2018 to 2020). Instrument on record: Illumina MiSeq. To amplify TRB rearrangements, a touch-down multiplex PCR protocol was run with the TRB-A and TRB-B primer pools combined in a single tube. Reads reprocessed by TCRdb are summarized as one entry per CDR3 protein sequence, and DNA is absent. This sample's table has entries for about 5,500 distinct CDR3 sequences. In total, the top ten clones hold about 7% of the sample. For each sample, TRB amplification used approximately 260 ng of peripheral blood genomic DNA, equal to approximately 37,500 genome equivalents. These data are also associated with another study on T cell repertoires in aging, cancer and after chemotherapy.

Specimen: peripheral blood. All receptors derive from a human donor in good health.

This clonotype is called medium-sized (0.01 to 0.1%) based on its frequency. The CDR3 here is CASSPQQGPLEQYF. The rearrangement uses TRBV5-5 and TRBJ2-7; the TRBD1 assignment by TCRdb is unverifiable without DNA. Germline CDR1 and CDR2: SGHKS and YYEKEE (reference sequence). This CDR3 is built from 14 residues.

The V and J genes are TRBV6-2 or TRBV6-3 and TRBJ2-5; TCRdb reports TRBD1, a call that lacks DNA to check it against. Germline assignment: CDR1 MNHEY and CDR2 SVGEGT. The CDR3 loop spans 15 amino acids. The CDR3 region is CASSLPGASTETQYF.

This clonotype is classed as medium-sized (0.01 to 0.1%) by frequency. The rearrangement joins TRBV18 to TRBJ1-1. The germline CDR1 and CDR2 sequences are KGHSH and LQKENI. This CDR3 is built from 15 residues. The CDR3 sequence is CASSPQAAGNTEAFF.

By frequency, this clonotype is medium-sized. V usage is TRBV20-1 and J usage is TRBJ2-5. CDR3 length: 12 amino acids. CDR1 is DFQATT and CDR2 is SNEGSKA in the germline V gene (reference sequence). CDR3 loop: CSAAGSEETQYF.

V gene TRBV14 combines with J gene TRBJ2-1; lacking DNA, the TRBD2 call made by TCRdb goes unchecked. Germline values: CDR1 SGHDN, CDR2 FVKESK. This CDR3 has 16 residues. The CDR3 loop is CASSQVGGGEGNEQFF.

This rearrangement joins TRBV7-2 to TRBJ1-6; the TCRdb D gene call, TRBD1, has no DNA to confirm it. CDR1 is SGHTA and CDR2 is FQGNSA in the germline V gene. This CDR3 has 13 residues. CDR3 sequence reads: CASSSPGPRPLHF.

The CDR3 sequence: CASSLGRDTDTQYF. This sequence joins TRBV12-3 or TRBV12-4 and TRBJ2-3. The CDR3 has 14 amino acids.

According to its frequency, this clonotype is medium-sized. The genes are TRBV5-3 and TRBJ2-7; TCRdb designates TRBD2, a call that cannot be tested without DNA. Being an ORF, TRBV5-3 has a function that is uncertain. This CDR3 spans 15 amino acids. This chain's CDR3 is CDQAGKAGGPGEQYF.

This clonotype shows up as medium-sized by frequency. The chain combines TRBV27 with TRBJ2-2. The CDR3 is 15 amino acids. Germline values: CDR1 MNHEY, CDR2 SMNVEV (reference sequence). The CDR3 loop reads CASSLLGASTGELFF.